This TCR beta chain was recovered during a study of blood T cell repertoires in COVID-19. Background on the study: Collection of acute and convalescent COVID-19 samples took place in the United States, Italy and Spain. The cDNA or gDNA used as material had been derived from T cells, B-cell-depleted T cells, or PBMCs.

In the authors' workflow: Amplification of reference gene primers was used by the study to estimate nucleated cell counts. Data came from immunoSEQ multiplex PCR; TCRdb stores just in-frame clones and leaves some out. V, J and clone size are those of that table, while D and trimming were read from the DNA. Of about 9,000 clones in the sample, about 85% are singletons; the top ten hold about 10%. The TCR sequence derives from a human donor in a cohort sampled during active COVID-19. The sample taken for sequencing was peripheral blood.

CDR3 nucleotide sequence: TGCGCCAGCAGCGATGGGACAGCCTACAATGAGCAGTTCTTC. Its translation: CASSDGTAYNEQFF. V gene TRBV10-1 combines with J gene TRBJ2-1; 7 bases fit TRBD1. Germline trimming cut 6 bases from V and 2 bases from J; bases unmatched to any gene: 4. Per the germline V gene, CDR1 is WNHNN and CDR2 is SYGVQD (reference sequence). This CDR3 has 14 residues.